This T cell receptor beta chain was found in a study of technical replicates of blood from several donors (dated by TCRdb to 2016 to 2017). The germline V gene (reference sequence) provides CDR1 DFQATT and CDR2 SNEGSKA. The CDR3 runs 11 residues from the cysteine to the phenylalanine. The retained sequence is limited to the CDR3, 33 bases, with the frame set at the first base. Deletion took 4 bases off V and 3 bases off J, with a span of 4 bases between the germline ends. Receptor amplification or capture employed the immunoSEQ multiplex PCR assay. In TCRdb, the immuneACCESS table is reduced to in-frame sequences with V and J assigned. These tables do not hold every clone; where another copy was compared, an unresolved V gene accounts for under half, and the others remain unexplained. Counted in this sample were approximately 100,000 clones; over 95% of them appeared once. The ten largest account for approximately 0.21% of the sample.

In regard to this clone: Its antigen is still unknown. Base-call qualities are not available, and no considerably larger clone is one nucleotide away.

The chain links TRBV20-1 with TRBJ2-1, with the D gene too uncertain to name. The sample comprised T cells isolated from PBMCs. The receptor was derived from a human donor in good health. The CDR3 sequence is CSATGYNEQFF. The DNA sequence is TGCAGTGCTACGGGCTACAATGAGCAGTTCTTC.